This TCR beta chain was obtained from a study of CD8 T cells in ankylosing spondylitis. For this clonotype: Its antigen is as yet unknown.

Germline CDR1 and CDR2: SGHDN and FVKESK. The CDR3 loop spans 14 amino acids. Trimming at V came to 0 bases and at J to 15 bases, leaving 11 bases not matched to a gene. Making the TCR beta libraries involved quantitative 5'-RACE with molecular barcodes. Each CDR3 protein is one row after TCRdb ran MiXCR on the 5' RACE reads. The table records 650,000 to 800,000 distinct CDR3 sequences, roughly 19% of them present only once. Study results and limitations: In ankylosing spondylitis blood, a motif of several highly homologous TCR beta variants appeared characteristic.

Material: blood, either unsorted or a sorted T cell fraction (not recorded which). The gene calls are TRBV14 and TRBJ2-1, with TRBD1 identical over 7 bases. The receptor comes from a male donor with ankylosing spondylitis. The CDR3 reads CASSQEDRLLERFF. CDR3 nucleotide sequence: TGTGCCAGCAGCCAAGAGGACAGGCTACTAGAACGGTTCTTC. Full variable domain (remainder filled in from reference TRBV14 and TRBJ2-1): EAGVTQFPSHSVIEKGQTVTLRCDPISGHDNLYWYRRVMGKEIKFLLHFVKESKQDESGMPNNRFLAERTGGTYSTLKVQPAELEDSGVYFCASSQEDRLLERFFGPGTRLTVL.